A single sample gave rise to the 30 T cell receptor beta chains below, sequenced in a study of blood T cell repertoires in COVID-19. The assay was immunoSEQ multiplex PCR, and TCRdb's table has in-frame clones only and misses some. The repertoire includes approximately 210,000 clones, 75% to 90% of them detected once, and 4% to 5.5% sits in the top ten. Sequenced material: peripheral blood. All receptors come from a woman in her 40s with acute or convalescent COVID-19.

CDR3 sequence reads: CASSFGGSGGPQKTQYF. The CDR3 DNA reads TGCGCCAGCAGCTTTGGAGGTAGCGGGGGACCCCAGAAGACCCAGTACTTC. V gene TRBV5-1 combines with J gene TRBJ2-5, with TRBD2 matching 9 bases. Trimming at V came to 2 bases and at J to 6 bases, leaving 14 bases not matched to a gene. CDR3 length: 17 amino acids. Germline-derived CDR1 and CDR2 are SGHRS and YFSETQ. The full variable domain, completed using reference TRBV5-1 and TRBJ2-5, is KAGVTQTPRYLIKTRGQQVTLSCSPISGHRSVSWYQQTPGQGLQFLFEYFSETQRNKGNFPGRFSGRQFSNSRSEMNVSTLELGDSALYLCASSFGGSGGPQKTQYFGPGTRLLVL.

This clone was counted only a few times. The chain combines TRBV5-1 with TRBJ1-5; the match to TRBD1 covers 7 bases. The germline gives CDR1 SGHRS, CDR2 YFSETQ. V shed 0 bases, J shed 4 bases, and the junction held 4 bases outside the gene matches. The CDR3 has 15 amino acids. The CDR3 loop is CASSLDGGQNQPQHF. The CDR3 bases are TGCGCCAGCAGCTTGGACGGGGGACAGAATCAGCCCCAGCATTTT.

The chain employs TRBV7-9 and TRBJ1-1, with TRBD1 matching over 8 bases. The CDR3 covers 13 residues. V was clipped by 3 bases and J by 4 bases; unmatched bases: 1. The germline V gene has CDR1 SEHNR and CDR2 FQNEAQ (reference sequence). CDR3 amino acids: CASSLDRATEAFF. DNA of the CDR3: TGTGCCAGCAGCTTGGACAGGGCCACTGAAGCTTTCTTT.

The chain links TRBV19 to TRBJ1-3; no reliable D call. The CDR3 totals 12 residues. Germline V CDR1 and CDR2: LNHDA, SQIVND (reference sequence). Trimming pared 9 bases from V and 2 bases from J, leaving 8 bases between. The CDR3 is CASGIAGNTIYF. CDR3 coding DNA: TGTGCCAGCGGGATTGCTGGAAACACCATATATTTT.

V and J are TRBV5-1 and TRBJ2-2; a weak D match, TRBD1 (6 bases). CDR1 is SGHRS, CDR2 YFSETQ, per germline. V was cut by 3 bases and J by 6 bases, with 21 bases left in between. This CDR3 has 17 residues. Written as DNA, the CDR3 is TGCGCCAGCAGCTCGGCTCTGGTTCAGCAGGGGCCCGGGGAGCTGTTTTTT. Its translation is CASSSALVQQGPGELFF.

V is TRBV11-2 and J is TRBJ2-7; weak D call: TRBD1 (6 bases). V lost 1 base and J 2 bases, leaving 9 bases between the germline ends. Germline CDR1 SGHAT, CDR2 FQNNGV. The CDR3 consists of 14 residues. CDR3 coding DNA: TGTGCCAGCAGCTTAGTGCCAGGGGCCTACGAGCAGTACGTC. Translating gives CASSLVPGAYEQYV.

The CDR3 here is CASSSLAGGTYNEQFF. The DNA for the CDR3 is TGTGCCAGCAGTTCTTTAGCGGGGGGCACCTACAATGAGCAGTTCTTC. The rearrangement uses TRBV27 and TRBJ2-1; 10 bases are shared with TRBD2. From germline, CDR1 is MNHEY and CDR2 SMNVEV (reference sequence). The V gene end was trimmed by 4 bases and the J gene end by 2 bases; junction bases not matched to a gene: 5. The CDR3 has 16 residues.

V and J are TRBV24-1 and TRBJ1-5; D remains unclear. CDR1 and CDR2 (germline): KGHDR, SFDVKD. The CDR3 contains 13 residues. Trimming pared 5 bases from V and 0 bases from J, leaving 4 bases between. The CDR3 DNA reads TGTGCCACCAGTGTGGCTAGCAATCAGCCCCAGCATTTT. It specifies CATSVASNQPQHF.

V gene TRBV4-1 combines with J gene TRBJ2-1; 7 bases line up with TRBD1. In germline, CDR1 is MGHRA, CDR2 YSYEKL. The CDR3 has 13 residues. Unmatched junction bases numbered 4, after V lost 4 bases and J lost 7 bases. The CDR3 nucleotides read TGCGCCAGCAGCCTGATCAGGGGGAATGAGCAGTTCTTC. It yields the protein CASSLIRGNEQFF.

J is TRBJ1-1 and V is TRBV5-1, with 8 bases lining up with TRBD1. The germline CDR1 and CDR2 sequences are SGHRS and YFSETQ. Trimming removed 0 bases from V and 1 base from J; junction bases left unmatched: 2. The CDR3 contains 15 residues. CDR3 sequence: CASSLAGTGNTEAFF. As DNA, the CDR3 is TGCGCCAGCAGCTTGGCCGGGACAGGGAACACTGAAGCTTTCTTT.

J is TRBJ1-1 and V is TRBV29-1; 8 nucleotides line up with TRBD1. The CDR3 covers 12 residues. V lost 7 bases and J lost 5; bases outside the gene matches: 6. Germline CDR1 SQVTM, CDR2 ANQGSEA. CDR3 protein: CSARTGGTEAFF. In DNA, the CDR3 is TGCAGCGCCCGAACAGGGGGGACTGAAGCTTTCTTT.

The chain has TRBV4-2 and TRBJ1-2; 9 nucleotides match TRBD1. V shed 1 base, J shed 12 bases, and the junction held 9 bases outside the gene matches. This CDR3 has 14 amino acids. Germline V CDR1 and CDR2: LGHNA, YNFKEQ. CDR3 residues: CASSQAGQGRKNTF. DNA of the CDR3: TGTGCCAGCAGCCAAGCGGGACAGGGAAGAAAAAACACCTTC.

The chain recombines TRBV11-2 with TRBJ1-3; D might be TRBD1 (6 bases). The CDR3 runs 17 residues. V was trimmed by 4 bases and J by 2 bases, leaving 18 bases between them. Germline CDR1 reads SGHAT; CDR2 reads FQNNGV. DNA for the CDR3: TGTGCCAGCAGCTCTGGGCAGGGGTCCTTTGCTGGAAACACCATATATTTT. Its translation: CASSSGQGSFAGNTIYF.

The V gene is TRBV3-1 (or the pseudogene TRBV3-2), the J gene TRBJ2-4; 11 bases fit TRBD2. The CDR3 has 16 amino acids. Germline CDR1 is LGHDT and CDR2 is YNNKEL (reference sequence). J gave up 0 bases and V 3 bases, and 1 base lay outside the gene matches. In nucleotides, the CDR3 is TGTGCCAGCAGCCATGGGACTAGCGGAGCCAAAAACATTCAGTACTTC. Protein: CASSHGTSGAKNIQYF.

J is TRBJ1-3 and V is TRBV9; D is unresolved. Trimming pared 0 bases from V and 4 bases from J, leaving 5 bases between. The CDR3 totals 13 residues. CDR1 and CDR2 (germline): SGDLS, YYNGEE. DNA of the CDR3: TGTGCCAGCAGCGTAGAACTGGGAAACACCATATATTTT. Amino acids: CASSVELGNTIYF.

V and J are TRBV11-2 and TRBJ2-5; possible D gene TRBD2, 7 bases. CDR1 SGHAT and CDR2 FQNNGV come from the germline V gene. Trimming shortened V by 2 bases and J by 5 bases, and 15 bases separated the two germline ends. CDR3 length: 15 amino acids. This chain's CDR3 is CASSLTPKGGETQYF. The CDR3 coding sequence is TGTGCCAGCAGCTTAACACCAAAGGGGGGGGAGACCCAGTACTTC.

This clone came up a few times. The chain employs TRBV7-2 and TRBJ2-1, with 8 bases lining up with TRBD2. The CDR3 contains 16 residues. Germline V gene data show CDR1 as SGHTA and CDR2 as FQGNSA. J gave up 5 bases and V 4 bases, and 10 bases lay outside the gene matches. This CDR3 reads CASSSTGTRYHNEQFF. As DNA, the CDR3 is TGTGCCAGCAGCTCAACCGGGACTAGATACCACAATGAGCAGTTCTTC.

The CDR3 here is CASSPTADYYGYTF. CDR3 bases: TGTGCCAGCAGCCCCACAGCGGACTACTATGGCTACACCTTC. This chain uses TRBV5-6 with TRBJ1-2; D is unclear. Germline V gives CDR1 SGHDT, CDR2 YYEEEE. The V end lost 4 bases, the J end lost 3 bases, and 13 bases lay between the germline ends. This CDR3 is 14 amino acids long.

This chain connects TRBV15 to TRBJ2-3, with 7 bases aligning to TRBD1. V dropped 5 bases and J dropped 7; count of bases not matched to a gene: 12. CDR1 and CDR2 from the germline V gene are LNHNV and YYDKDF (reference sequence). CDR3 size: 15 residues. DNA for the CDR3: TGTGCCACCAGCTTACCGGGACAGTACGGTAATACGCAGTATTTT. Its translation is CATSLPGQYGNTQYF.

The chain has TRBV5-1 and TRBJ2-2; the D gene is possibly TRBD1 (6 bases). Germline V CDR1 and CDR2: SGHRS, YFSETQ. The CDR3 covers 14 residues. V was clipped by 4 bases and J by 4 bases, with 11 bases between them. The CDR3 loop reads CASSPDSSTGELFF. The CDR3 nucleotides are TGCGCCAGCAGCCCGGACAGTAGCACCGGGGAGCTGTTTTTT.

The DNA for the CDR3 is TGCGCCAGCAGGGCGGCGGCAGGGGAAAGCAATCAGCCCCAGCATTTT. Translation: CASRAAAGESNQPQHF. The chain uses TRBV10-2 and TRBJ1-5; possible D gene TRBD1, 6 bases. This CDR3 is built from 16 residues. With 6 bases removed from V and 1 base from J, the gap between germline ends came to 16 bases. Germline-derived CDR1 and CDR2 are WSHSY and SAAADI.

The V gene is TRBV27, the J gene TRBJ1-1; a possible D gene is TRBD1 (5 bases). The V end lost 0 bases, the J end lost 1 base, and 6 bases lay between the germline ends. The CDR3 spans 14 residues. Germline CDR1 and CDR2: MNHEY and SMNVEV (reference sequence). In nucleotides, the CDR3 is TGTGCCAGCAGTTTATCGGGGGGGAACACTGAAGCTTTCTTT. Residues: CASSLSGGNTEAFF.

The chain joins TRBV5-1 to TRBJ2-2; weak D call: TRBD1 (5 bases). V lost 4 bases, J lost 2 bases, and 12 bases lay in between. This CDR3 spans 15 amino acids. Germline assignment: CDR1 SGHRS and CDR2 YFSETQ. The CDR3 spells CASSIDRSNTGELFF. The CDR3 DNA is TGCGCCAGCAGCATCGACAGAAGTAACACCGGGGAGCTGTTTTTT.

This chain joins TRBV28 and TRBJ1-6, with D possibly being TRBD1 (6 bases). The V gene lost 1 base and the J gene lost 10 bases, with 8 bases spanning the gap. The CDR3 sequence is 13 residues long. Germline CDR1 reads MDHEN; CDR2 reads SYDVKM. The CDR3 sequence is CASSLFRGSPLHF. DNA for the CDR3: TGTGCCAGCAGTTTATTCAGGGGATCACCCCTCCACTTT.

The chain combines TRBV5-6 with TRBJ2-2, with D possibly TRBD2 on 6 matching bases. Germline CDR1 is SGHDT and CDR2 is YYEEEE. The CDR3 sequence is 15 residues long. V was trimmed by 1 base and J by 6 bases, leaving 13 bases between them. The CDR3: CASSLPGVLPGELFF. The CDR3 nucleotides are TGTGCCAGCAGCTTGCCGGGGGTTTTACCCGGGGAGCTGTTTTTT.

The V call is TRBV9, the J call TRBJ1-4; 7 positions agree with TRBD1. The CDR3 extends over 15 amino acids. V shed 3 bases and J 8 bases; nucleotides not matched to a gene: 10. Germline V gives CDR1 SGDLS, CDR2 YYNGEE. The CDR3 here is CASSGQGSGGEKLFF. In DNA form, the CDR3 reads TGTGCCAGCAGCGGACAGGGTAGTGGGGGAGAAAAACTGTTTTTT.

This clone was detected only a few times. The chain couples TRBV7-6 to TRBJ2-3; 12 bases map to TRBD1. The CDR3 consists of 15 residues. Unmatched junction bases numbered 3, after V lost 3 bases and J lost 5 bases. Germline CDR1 SGHVS, CDR2 FNYEAQ. CDR3 loop: CASSLGQGAGDTQYF. The CDR3 DNA follows: TGTGCCAGCAGCTTGGGACAGGGGGCCGGAGATACGCAGTATTTT.

V is TRBV4-2 and J is TRBJ1-1; D possibly corresponds to TRBD1 (5 bases). The ends were cut back, 0 bases at V and 7 bases at J, with 15 bases in the middle. Germline CDR1 is LGHNA and CDR2 is YNFKEQ. The CDR3 length is 15 residues. The DNA of the CDR3 is TGTGCCAGCAGCCAAGATCTAAGCAGGGCAGTTGAAGCTTTCTTT. It codes for CASSQDLSRAVEAFF.

The rearrangement uses TRBV5-4 and TRBJ1-4, with 7 bases that match TRBD1. From germline, CDR1 is SGHNT and CDR2 YYREEE (reference sequence). This CDR3 region has 15 residues. Trimming at V came to 3 bases and at J to 0 bases, leaving 2 bases not matched to a gene. CDR3 coding DNA: TGTGCCAGCAGCTCCGGGACAGCAACTAATGAAAAACTGTTTTTT. This sequence encodes CASSSGTATNEKLFF.

V is TRBV5-5 and J is TRBJ2-7; D is possibly TRBD1 (5 bases). V lost 7 bases and J 0 bases, leaving 11 bases between the germline ends. Looked up from germline, CDR1 is SGHKS and CDR2 is YYEKEE (reference sequence). There are 13 residues in the CDR3. The CDR3 DNA sequence: TGTGCCAGCGGCTGGGGCGGCTCCTACGAGCAGTACGTC. Its protein is CASGWGGSYEQYV.